The T cell receptor (beta chain) described here comes from a study of technical replicates of blood from four donors listed by TCRdb under 2017. The protocol used for the library was the immunoSEQ multiplex PCR assay. TCRdb took this table from immuneACCESS and kept in-frame rearrangements with V and J called. Such tables lack part of the clones; where checked against another copy, unresolved V genes explain under half of the gap, and the rest is unexplained. The sample records 78,000 or so clones, roughly 89% of which are singletons. 0.35% to 0.4% of the sample lies in the top ten. CDR1 and CDR2, looked up from the germline V gene, are MNHEY and SVGAGI. The CDR3 holds 15 amino acids from the cysteine to the phenylalanine. The entry retains the CDR3 DNA only, 45 bases that are in frame from base 1. At the junction V is shortened by 6 bases and J by 6 bases; bases outside the gene matches: 8. Worth noting for this clone: It lacks a known antigen. No base qualities exist here, and no much larger clone lies one base off it.

The origin of this receptor is a human donor in good health. Some clones in this sample may be carry-over from other donors' samples. Material: T cells isolated from PBMCs. This chain joins TRBV6-5 to TRBJ1-2, and 12 bases in between align with TRBD1. The DNA reads TGTGCCAGCAGCGACGGGACAGGGGGCGCGGATGGCTACACCTTC. This yields the protein CASSDGTGGADGYTF.